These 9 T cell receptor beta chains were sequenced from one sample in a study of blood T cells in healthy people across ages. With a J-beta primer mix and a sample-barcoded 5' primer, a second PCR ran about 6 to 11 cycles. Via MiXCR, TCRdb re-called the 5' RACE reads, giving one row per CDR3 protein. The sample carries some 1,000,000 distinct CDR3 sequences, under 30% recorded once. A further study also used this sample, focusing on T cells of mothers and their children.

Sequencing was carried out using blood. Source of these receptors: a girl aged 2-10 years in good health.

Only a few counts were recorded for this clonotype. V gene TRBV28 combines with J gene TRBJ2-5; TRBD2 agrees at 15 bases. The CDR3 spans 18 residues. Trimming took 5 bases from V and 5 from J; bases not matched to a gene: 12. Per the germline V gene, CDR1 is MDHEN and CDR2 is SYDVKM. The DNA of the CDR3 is TGTGCCAGCAGTGCAGCCGGACTAGCGGGAGGGCCGAAGGAGACCCAGTACTTC. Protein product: CASSAAGLAGGPKETQYF. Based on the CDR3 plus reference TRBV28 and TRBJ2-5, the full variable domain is DVKVTQSSRYLVKRTGEKVFLECVQDMDHENMFWYRQDPGLGLRLIYFSYDVKMKEKGDIPEGYSVSREKKERFSLILESASTNQTSMYLCASSAAGLAGGPKETQYFGPGTRLLVL.

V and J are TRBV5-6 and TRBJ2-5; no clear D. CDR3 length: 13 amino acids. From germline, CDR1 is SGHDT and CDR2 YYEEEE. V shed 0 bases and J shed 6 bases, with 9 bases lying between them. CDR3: CASSLGAAKTQYF. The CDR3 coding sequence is TGTGCCAGCAGCTTGGGGGCAGCCAAGACCCAGTACTTC.

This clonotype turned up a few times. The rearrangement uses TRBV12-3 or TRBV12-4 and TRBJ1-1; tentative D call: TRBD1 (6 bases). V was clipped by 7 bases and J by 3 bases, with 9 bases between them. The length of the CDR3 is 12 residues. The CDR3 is CASIEGDTEAFF. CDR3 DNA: TGTGCCAGCATTGAGGGGGACACTGAAGCTTTCTTT.

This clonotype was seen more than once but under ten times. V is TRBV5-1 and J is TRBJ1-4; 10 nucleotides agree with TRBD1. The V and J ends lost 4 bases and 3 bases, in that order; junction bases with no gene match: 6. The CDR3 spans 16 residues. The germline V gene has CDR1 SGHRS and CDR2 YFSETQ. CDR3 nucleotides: TGCGCCAGCAGCCCGGAAGGGACAGGGGCTAATGAAAAACTGTTTTTT. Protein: CASSPEGTGANEKLFF.

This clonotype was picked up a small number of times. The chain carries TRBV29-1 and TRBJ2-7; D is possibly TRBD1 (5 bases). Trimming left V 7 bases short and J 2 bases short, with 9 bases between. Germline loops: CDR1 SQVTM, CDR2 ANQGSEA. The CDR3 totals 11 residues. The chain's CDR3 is CSGQGPYEQYF. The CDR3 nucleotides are TGCAGCGGTCAGGGCCCCTACGAGCAGTACTTC.

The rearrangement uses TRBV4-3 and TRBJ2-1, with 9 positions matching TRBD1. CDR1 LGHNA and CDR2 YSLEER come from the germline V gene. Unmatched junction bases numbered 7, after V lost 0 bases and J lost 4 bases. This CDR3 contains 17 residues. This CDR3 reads CASSQEVPGTGYNEQFF. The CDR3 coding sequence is TGCGCCAGCAGCCAAGAGGTACCCGGGACAGGGTACAATGAGCAGTTCTTC.

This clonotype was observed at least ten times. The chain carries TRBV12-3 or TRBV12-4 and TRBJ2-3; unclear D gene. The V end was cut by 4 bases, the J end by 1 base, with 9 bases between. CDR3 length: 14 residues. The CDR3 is CASSSLTGTDTQYF. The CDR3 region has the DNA TGTGCCAGCAGTTCTCTGACCGGCACAGATACGCAGTATTTT.

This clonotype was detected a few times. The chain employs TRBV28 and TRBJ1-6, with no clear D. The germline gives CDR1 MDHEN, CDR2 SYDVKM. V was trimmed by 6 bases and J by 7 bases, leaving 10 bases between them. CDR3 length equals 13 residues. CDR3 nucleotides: TGTGCCAGCAGATCGATGGGGAATTCACCCCTCCACTTT. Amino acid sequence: CASRSMGNSPLHF.

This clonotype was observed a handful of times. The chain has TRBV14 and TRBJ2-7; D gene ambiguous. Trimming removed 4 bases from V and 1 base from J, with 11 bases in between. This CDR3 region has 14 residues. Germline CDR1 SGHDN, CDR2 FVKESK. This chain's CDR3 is CASSPLEASYEQYF. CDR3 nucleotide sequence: TGTGCCAGCAGCCCACTCGAGGCATCCTACGAGCAGTACTTC.